A single sample gave rise to the 15 T cell receptor beta chains below, sequenced in a study of T-cell reconstitution after alpha-beta-depleted transplantation in children. Preparation of the TCRbeta library was carried out with unique molecular identifiers. From the PCR reads, TCRdb called clonotypes with MiXCR, one entry per CDR3 protein. The data show 450,000 to 600,000 distinct CDR3 sequences, about 30% seen once. Here the sequenced sample was PBMCs from the stem cell graft donor, taken from the stem cell graft. The receptors derive from a human donor who donated a stem cell graft to a child with aplastic anemia.

The chain is built from TRBV12-5 and TRBJ1-1; D unresolved. The V gene lost 6 bases and the J gene lost 1 base, with 9 bases spanning the gap. The CDR3 is 13 amino acids. CDR1 is LGHNT, CDR2 FRNRAP, per germline. The CDR3: CASGLGRNTEAFF. CDR3 sequence (DNA): TGTGCTAGTGGATTAGGACGGAACACTGAAGCTTTCTTT.

To note about this clonotype: A junction boundary mismatches the germline segment, possibly from a read error. The genes are TRBV20-1 and TRBJ2-7; unclear D gene. Germline CDR1 is DFQATT and CDR2 is SNEGSKA (reference sequence). The CDR3 spans 12 residues. This CDR3 reads CSARILKSPMRF. In DNA form, the CDR3 reads TGCAGTGCTCGGATCCTAAAAAGCCCTATGAGGTTC.

V gene TRBV6-6 combines with J gene TRBJ1-5, with 8 bases fitting TRBD1. The CDR3 runs 13 residues. With 5 bases clipped from V and 7 bases from J, the junction kept 4 bases outside the gene matches. Germline V gene data show CDR1 as MNHNY and CDR2 as SVGAGI (reference sequence). CDR3 bases: TGTGCCAGCAGTCGGCGACAGGGGCAGCCCCAGCATTTT. Translation: CASSRRQGQPQHF.

The chain couples TRBV6-2 or TRBV6-3 to TRBJ1-5; D gene unclear. V lost 8 bases and J 3 bases, leaving 8 bases between the germline ends. Per the germline V gene, CDR1 is MNHEY and CDR2 is SVGEGT. The CDR3 extends over 12 amino acids. CDR3 in amino acids: CASRPLNQPQHF. CDR3 nucleotides: TGTGCCAGCCGGCCTCTCAATCAGCCCCAGCATTTT.

This clonotype appeared a few times. This chain joins TRBV20-1 and TRBJ1-3, with D uncertain. Trimming shortened V by 0 bases and J by 2 bases, and 8 bases separated the two germline ends. The CDR3 is made up of 14 amino acids. CDR1 and CDR2 from the germline V gene are DFQATT and SNEGSKA (reference sequence). As DNA, the CDR3 is TGCAGTGCTAGAGATTACGTTACTGGAAACACCATATATTTT. Its translation: CSARDYVTGNTIYF.

V gene TRBV18 combines with J gene TRBJ2-7; the D is unclear. CDR1 KGHSH and CDR2 LQKENI come from the germline V gene. Trimming took 6 bases from V and 2 from J, leaving 11 bases between them. The CDR3 runs 13 residues. The DNA of the CDR3 is TGTGCCAGCTCTCCTGACGAAGCCTACGAGCAGTACTTC. It codes for CASSPDEAYEQYF.

This clonotype was recorded a few times. The chain is built from TRBV20-1 and TRBJ2-1; D is uncertain. The CDR3 has 15 amino acids. Per the germline V gene, CDR1 is DFQATT and CDR2 is SNEGSKA (reference sequence). V lost 0 bases and J 8 bases, leaving 17 bases between the germline ends. For the CDR3, the DNA is TGCAGTGCTAGAGATCAGGCAACCTTCCGGCATGAGCAGTTCTTC. Amino acid sequence: CSARDQATFRHEQFF.

The genes are TRBV7-2 and TRBJ1-1, with D unclear. Trimming took 1 base from V and 9 from J, leaving 6 bases between them. Germline CDR1 reads SGHTA; CDR2 reads FQGNSA. The length of the CDR3 is 11 residues. CDR3 loop: CASSLVRKAFF. The CDR3 bases are TGTGCCAGCAGCTTAGTGCGGAAAGCTTTCTTT.

This rearrangement joins TRBV12-3 or TRBV12-4 to TRBJ2-3; TRBD1 matches 7 bases. With V trimmed by 5 bases and J by 2 bases, 4 bases remained unmatched. The CDR3 totals 14 residues. CDR3 loop: CASSPGQPTDTQYF. The CDR3 DNA reads TGTGCCAGCAGTCCGGGACAGCCCACAGATACGCAGTATTTT.

The table lists this clonotype with a few counts. The chain is built from TRBV27 and TRBJ1-5; D gene uncertain. The germline V and J ends were trimmed by 3 bases and 3 bases, with 3 bases remaining between them. Per germline, CDR1 MNHEY and CDR2 SMNVEV (reference sequence). The length of the CDR3 is 12 residues. The CDR3 protein is CASSFVNQPQHF. The CDR3 DNA sequence: TGTGCCAGCAGTTTTGTCAATCAGCCCCAGCATTTT.

This clonotype was seen a few times. The genes are TRBV28 and TRBJ2-1; 7 bases are a match to TRBD2. V gave up 6 bases and J gave up 10 bases; unmatched junction bases: 12. Germline CDR1 MDHEN, CDR2 SYDVKM. This CDR3 comprises 14 residues. CDR3 sequence: CASSLLAFVREQFF. CDR3 sequence (DNA): TGTGCCAGCAGCTTACTAGCGTTCGTTCGGGAGCAGTTCTTC.

V and J are TRBV20-1 and TRBJ1-1; tentatively, D is TRBD1 (6 bases). Per the germline V gene, CDR1 is DFQATT and CDR2 is SNEGSKA (reference sequence). The CDR3 runs 14 residues. Trimming took off 0 bases at V and 5 bases at J, with 13 bases between the two ends. For the CDR3, the DNA is TGCAGTGCTAGAGATCAAGGGGGTTGGACTGAAGCTTTCTTT. It yields the protein CSARDQGGWTEAFF.

This clonotype was seen more than once but under ten times. The rearrangement uses TRBV4-3 and TRBJ1-1; unclear D gene. Trimming stripped 1 base from V and 7 bases from J, with 16 bases between. Per germline, CDR1 LGHNA and CDR2 YSLEER. The CDR3 totals 15 residues. For the CDR3, the DNA is TGCGCCAGCAGCCAAGTTAAGGTTGTTAGTGGTGAAGCTTTCTTT. Its translation: CASSQVKVVSGEAFF.

In its sample, this clonotype was seen a few times. The chain couples TRBV6-1 to TRBJ1-4, with D perhaps TRBD1 (6 bases). The CDR3 extends over 14 amino acids. V was trimmed by 7 bases and J by 8 bases, leaving 17 bases between them. Germline CDR1 is MNHNS and CDR2 is SASEGT. CDR3 loop: CASMRGGAGEKLFF. The DNA of the CDR3 is TGTGCCAGCATGAGGGGGGGTGCAGGGGAAAAACTGTTTTTT.

This clonotype was seen a few times. The chain joins TRBV12-3 or TRBV12-4 to TRBJ2-5; D is ambiguous. V dropped 4 bases and J dropped 7 bases, with 13 bases sitting between them. The CDR3 spans 13 residues. CDR3 loop: CASSSGSRGTQYF. CDR3 DNA sequence: TGTGCCAGCAGTTCTGGTTCCCGCGGGACCCAGTACTTC.